A single TCR beta chain is shown here with its context. Its antigen remains unidentified. Each single cDNA molecule received a unique molecular identifier. Each CDR3 protein gets one entry after TCRdb re-called the 5' RACE reads with MiXCR. This table has tens of thousands of distinct CDR3 sequences, roughly 11% appearing once. The CDR3 runs to 15 residues. V was cut by 1 base and J by 0 bases, with 11 bases left in between. CDR1 and CDR2 (germline): SQVTM, ANQGSEA. This sample was included in a study of early T cells in non-severe SARS-CoV-2 infection. Study at large: Sequencing targeted bulk RNA from unsorted whole blood, leaving chains unpaired. Study-wide results and caveats: There was a bias toward anti-spike CD8 responses in VDJdb matching, which missed private and CD4 specificities.

This TCR came from an adult who was a healthcare worker with PCR-confirmed SARS-CoV-2 infection or an uninfected control (not recorded which). The chain employs TRBV29-1 and TRBJ2-3; D is undetermined. The sample was whole blood. Here the CDR3 DNA reads TGCAGCGTTGAAGCCAAGGGAACTAGCACAGATACGCAGTATTTT. It codes for CSVEAKGTSTDTQYF.